The source of this TCR beta chain is a study of regulatory T cells in long-lasting Graves disease. TCR beta libraries were built with iRepertoire HTBI primers and Arm-PCR of CDR3 regions. TCRdb recomputed calls from the multiplex PCR reads with MiXCR, one row per CDR3 protein. The sample comprises approximately 350,000 distinct CDR3 sequences, roughly 24% of which are singletons, and less than 30% rests with the top ten. Indicated time point: persistent/refractory GD, antithyroid drugs over 5 years with positive TRAb. Preparation of the TCR library used RNA extracted from PBMCs. This clonotype was sampled from a woman aged 40 to 55 with Graves disease. Material: peripheral blood mononuclear cells (PBMCs), obtained when the disease was refractory, from a patient treated with antithyroid drugs.

CDR3 nucleotide sequence: TGTGCCAGCAGCCACGGGACAAAAAACCAAGAGACCCAGTACTTC. Its protein is CASSHGTKNQETQYF. The V call is TRBV3-1, the J call TRBJ2-5; possible D gene TRBD1, 6 bases. V lost 3 bases, J lost 0 bases, and 11 bases lay in between. The CDR3 is made up of 15 amino acids. Germline values: CDR1 LGHDT, CDR2 YNNKEL (reference sequence).